This passage covers 18 T cell receptor beta chains from one sample sequenced in a study of control samples from healthy donors and cancer patients. Using immunoSEQ multiplex PCR, the repertoire was profiled, and TCRdb retains in-frame clones only, with some absent. The table has roughly 200,000 clones, around 93% seen once; the top ten hold roughly 1.5%. Sequenced: blood. The origin of the receptors is a man between 18 and 29 years old in good health.

A few counts support this clone. The chain is built from TRBV5-1 and TRBJ2-7; TRBD1 matches 7 bases. Unmatched junction bases numbered 7, after V lost 4 bases and J lost 3 bases. Germline values: CDR1 SGHRS, CDR2 YFSETQ. The CDR3 is 14 amino acids. As DNA, the CDR3 is TGCGCCAGCAGCCCCGGGACAGTCCTCTACGAGCAGTACTTC. It encodes CASSPGTVLYEQYF.

The V and J genes are TRBV5-1 and TRBJ1-2, with TRBD1 matching over 9 bases. Losses at the gene ends were 3 bases for V and 8 bases for J; bases not matched to a gene: 11. CDR1 and CDR2 (germline): SGHRS, YFSETQ. This CDR3 comprises 15 residues. The DNA of the CDR3 is TGCGCCAGCAGCTGGGGACAGGGTGAGCAGAAAGGCTACACCTTC. Protein sequence: CASSWGQGEQKGYTF.

This sequence joins TRBV15 and TRBJ1-3, with D possibly being TRBD1 (6 bases). The CDR3 covers 17 residues. Trimming cost V 2 bases and J 0 bases, with 14 bases left between them. Germline-derived CDR1 and CDR2 are LNHNV and YYDKDF (reference sequence). CDR3 coding DNA: TGTGCCACCAGCAGACCTCTGACAGGAACCTCTGGAAACACCATATATTTT. Translation: CATSRPLTGTSGNTIYF.

This clone was counted only a few times. Other DNA sequences of this sample code for an identical CDR3. The chain employs TRBV27 and TRBJ2-3; D is unclear. V was pared by 2 bases and J by 2 bases, with 5 bases between. Germline loops: CDR1 MNHEY, CDR2 SMNVEV (reference sequence). The CDR3 consists of 13 residues. CDR3 nucleotide sequence: TGTGCCAGCAGTTTAGGGGTCACAGATACGCAGTATTTT. Its translation is CASSLGVTDTQYF.

This chain joins TRBV29-1 and TRBJ2-7; 8 bases agree with TRBD2. Germline V gene data show CDR1 as SQVTM and CDR2 as ANQGSEA. Trimming took 6 bases from V and 6 from J; bases not matched to a gene: 10. The CDR3 runs 13 residues. CDR3 coding DNA: TGCAGCGTCGCTCCTCCGGGACTAGGCGAGCAGTACTTC. Its translation is CSVAPPGLGEQYF.

This chain joins TRBV24-1 and TRBJ2-3; no clear D. Trimming took off 7 bases at V and 0 bases at J, with 7 bases between the two ends. Germline loops: CDR1 KGHDR, CDR2 SFDVKD. The CDR3 runs 13 residues. The CDR3 bases are TGTGCCACCAGGACACCTAGCACAGATACGCAGTATTTT. Translated, it gives CATRTPSTDTQYF.

This clone has just one count. The chain has TRBV7-3 and TRBJ2-3; D uncertain. The CDR3 sequence is 14 residues long. CDR1 is SGHTA, CDR2 FQGTGA, per germline. V was pared by 3 bases and J by 2 bases, with 9 bases between. The CDR3 spells CASSFDSNTDTQYF. CDR3 nucleotide sequence: TGTGCCAGCAGCTTTGACTCAAACACAGATACGCAGTATTTT.

This chain connects TRBV10-3 to TRBJ1-2; 9 bases line up with TRBD1. CDR3 length: 16 amino acids. J was trimmed by 4 bases and V by 0 bases; bases with no gene match: 6. Germline V CDR1 and CDR2: ENHRY, SYGVKD. The CDR3 reads CAISESAGQGTYGYTF. The CDR3 coding sequence is TGTGCCATCAGTGAGTCCGCGGGACAGGGAACCTATGGCTACACCTTC.

The chain is built from TRBV12-5 and TRBJ1-4; 7 nucleotides match TRBD1. V shed 4 bases and J 8 bases; nucleotides not matched to a gene: 16. The CDR3 is 17 residues long. CDR1 is LGHNT, CDR2 FRNRAP, per germline. The CDR3 here is CASGSRVDDRAGEKLFF. As DNA, the CDR3 is TGTGCTAGTGGTTCCCGGGTAGATGACAGGGCCGGGGAAAAACTGTTTTTT.

The gene calls are TRBV28 and TRBJ2-7; D not resolved. This CDR3 region has 12 residues. V was cut by 1 base and J by 7 bases, with 8 bases left in between. CDR1 and CDR2 (germline): MDHEN, SYDVKM. CDR3 in amino acids: CASSLLYREQYF. The CDR3 nucleotides are TGTGCCAGCAGTTTATTATATCGGGAGCAGTACTTC.

The V and J genes are TRBV5-5 and TRBJ1-2; D call uncertain. Between the trimmed V and J ends, which lost 1 base and 3 bases, there was a span of 13 bases. Germline values: CDR1 SGHKS, CDR2 YYEKEE (reference sequence). This CDR3 has 15 residues. CDR3 nucleotides: TGTGCCAGCAGCTTGAGCCCAGGAGAGGACTATGGCTACACCTTC. This translates into CASSLSPGEDYGYTF.

The chain has TRBV18 and TRBJ1-3; D is unclear. V lost 3 bases and J lost 4, with 7 bases in between. Germline V CDR1 and CDR2: KGHSH, LQKENI. This CDR3 comprises 13 residues. DNA for the CDR3: TGTGCCAGCTCACCTCCTGGGGGAAACACCATATATTTT. As protein: CASSPPGGNTIYF.

The chain joins TRBV9 to TRBJ2-6, with D tentatively TRBD2 (6 bases). Trimming removed 4 bases at V and 2 bases at J, with 13 bases between. Germline V lookup: CDR1 SGDLS, CDR2 YYNGEE. This CDR3 is 16 amino acids long. CDR3 DNA sequence: TGTGCCAGCAGCTCCGGGGGTGCGGCTGGGGCCAACGTCCTGACTTTC. It specifies CASSSGGAAGANVLTF.

The chain links TRBV6-6 to TRBJ2-7; possibly TRBD1 for D (6 bases). The CDR3 is 15 amino acids. V was clipped by 5 bases and J by 1 base, with 15 bases between them. CDR1 is MNHNY, CDR2 SVGAGI, per germline (reference sequence). CDR3 region: CASSQGSTGSYEQYF. The CDR3 DNA sequence: TGTGCCAGCAGTCAAGGGTCCACAGGGTCCTACGAGCAGTACTTC.

This clone was counted a single time. The chain combines TRBV20-1 with TRBJ2-7; the D is unclear. V was pared by 5 bases and J by 6 bases, with 11 bases between. The germline V gene has CDR1 DFQATT and CDR2 SNEGSKA (reference sequence). The length of the CDR3 is 11 residues. CDR3 in DNA: TGCAGTGCTTCCGCATCGCGCGAGCAGTACTTC. Residues: CSASASREQYF.

The V call is TRBV29-1, the J call TRBJ2-1, with 7 bases aligning to TRBD1. V dropped 6 bases and J dropped 8; count of bases not matched to a gene: 10. Germline V gene data show CDR1 as SQVTM and CDR2 as ANQGSEA. The CDR3 length is 13 residues. This CDR3 is CSVQGGPGDEQFF. CDR3 nucleotides: TGCAGCGTCCAAGGGGGCCCCGGCGATGAGCAGTTCTTC.

The chain recombines TRBV5-4 with TRBJ1-1, with no clear D. This CDR3 spans 14 amino acids. Germline V lookup: CDR1 SGHNT, CDR2 YYREEE (reference sequence). Trimming pared 4 bases from V and 8 bases from J, leaving 18 bases between. CDR3 residues: CASSIPAGGPEAFF. CDR3 DNA sequence: TGTGCCAGCAGCATCCCTGCGGGAGGGCCCGAAGCTTTCTTT.

This clone was seen once. V and J are TRBV19 and TRBJ1-2; 7 nucleotides match TRBD1. The germline V gene has CDR1 LNHDA and CDR2 SQIVND (reference sequence). J lost 6 bases, V lost 7 bases, and 11 bases had no gene match. CDR3 size: 14 residues. In DNA, the CDR3 is TGTGCCAGTACCCCAAACAGGGGTTTCGATGGCTACACCTTC. Its translation is CASTPNRGFDGYTF. Complete variable domain (other parts from reference TRBV19 and TRBJ1-2): DGGITQSPKYLFRKEGQNVTLSCEQNLNHDAMYWYRQDPGQGLRLIYYSQIVNDFQKGDIAEGYSVSREKKESFPLTVTSAQKNPTAFYLCASTPNRGFDGYTFGSGTRLTVV.